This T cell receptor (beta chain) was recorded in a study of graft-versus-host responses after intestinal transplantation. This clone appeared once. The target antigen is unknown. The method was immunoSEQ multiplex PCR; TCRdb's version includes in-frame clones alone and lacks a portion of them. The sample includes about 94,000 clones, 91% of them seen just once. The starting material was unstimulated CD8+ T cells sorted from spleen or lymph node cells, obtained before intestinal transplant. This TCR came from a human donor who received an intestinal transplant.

This CDR3 is CASSLQGTGELFF. The CDR3 DNA is TGTGCCAGCAGCTTACAGGGCACCGGGGAGCTGTTTTTT. J is TRBJ2-2 and V is TRBV7-8; the D gene is possibly TRBD1 (5 bases). V shed 2 bases and J shed 4 bases, with 5 bases lying between them. The CDR3 consists of 13 residues. Per germline, CDR1 SGHVS and CDR2 FQNEAQ.